A selection of T cell receptor beta chains follows, all from one sample in a study of shared clonotypes between healthy human individuals. Some clones are missing from TCRdb's copy, which holds only in-frame ones; the method was immunoSEQ multiplex PCR. This sample carries around 2.3 million clones, approximately 94% of them seen once, and the ten largest clones take approximately 0.13%. The sequencing sample was made of naive CD4+ T cells sorted from blood. Source of these receptors: a man aged 18 to 30 in good health. The CDR3 runs from the conserved cysteine through the conserved F or W. Clone size is not always given. Where it is, it says once, few, many or a class for expanded clones.

V: TRBV5-1
J: TRBJ2-1
size: once
CDR3: CASSRDRADNEQFF

V: TRBV15
J: TRBJ1-1
size: NA
CDR3: CATSRDGGENTEAFF

V: TRBV5-1
J: TRBJ2-1
size: NA
CDR3: CASSLGAGEVNEQFF

V: TRBV5-8
J: TRBJ1-6
size: NA
CDR3: CASSALPGDSPLHF

V: TRBV4-1
J: TRBJ1-2
size: NA
CDR3: CASSLVPGEWGYTF

V: TRBV19
J: TRBJ2-2
size: NA
CDR3: CASSYSGLISGELFF

V: TRBV6-5
J: TRBJ1-5
size: NA
CDR3: CASSRAGQFNQPQHF

V: TRBV6-6
J: TRBJ2-1
size: NA
CDR3: CASTKAAPSGTSRFF

V: TRBV2
J: TRBJ2-5
size: NA
CDR3: CASTSGTKETQYF

V: TRBV5-1
J: TRBJ1-6
size: NA
CDR3: CASSLDNRGTQSPLHF

V: TRBV6-1
J: TRBJ1-5
size: NA
CDR3: CASSTGQFNQPQHF

V: TRBV19
J: TRBJ1-5
size: NA
CDR3: CASTGRSNQPQHF

V: TRBV5-6
J: TRBJ1-1
size: NA
CDR3: CASSFDRVGTEAFF

V: TRBV4-3
J: TRBJ2-3
size: NA
CDR3: CASSQGQGAGTDTQYF

V: TRBV21-1
J: TRBJ1-2
size: NA
CDR3: CASSKLETRVDYGYTF

V: TRBV5-1
J: TRBJ2-1
size: NA
CDR3: CASSSGTGDYNEQFF